This TCR beta chain stems from a study of patients and donors after allogeneic stem cell transplantation. The CDR3 loop spans 16 amino acids. The V gene lost 4 bases and the J gene lost 6 bases, with 20 bases spanning the gap. CDR1 is LGHDT, CDR2 YNNKEL, per germline (reference sequence). TCRdb reprocessed the RT-PCR reads via MiXCR and lists one record per CDR3 protein. The sample contains around 200,000 distinct CDR3 sequences, around two fifths of which appear only once. The sequencing sample was made of blood, either unsorted or a sorted T cell fraction (not recorded which). This clonotype was obtained from a human donor who was either an allogeneic HSCT recipient or a stem cell or donor lymphocyte infusion donor (not recorded which). It is not recorded whose cells these are; they may come from a transplant donor. This rearrangement joins TRBV3-1 to TRBJ2-3, with D hard to call. CDR3 DNA: TGTGCCAGCAGCCTAAACGTGGGCGGCCCGATGGATACGCAGTATTTT. This gives the protein CASSLNVGGPMDTQYF.